The source of this T cell receptor (beta chain) is a study of blood T cells in healthy people across ages. Through a sample-barcoded 5' primer and a J-beta primer mix, a second PCR was run for roughly 6 to 12 cycles. Each cDNA molecule carried a tag from a template-switch adaptor that contained 12 random nucleotides. Every sample returned 2.5 million or more CDR3-containing paired-end reads. TCRdb re-called the 5' RACE reads through MiXCR, storing one row per CDR3 protein. The sample carries roughly 680,000 distinct CDR3 sequences, under 25% recorded once. V shed 2 bases and J 6 bases; nucleotides not matched to a gene: 5. CDR1 MGHRA and CDR2 YSYEKL come from the germline V gene. The CDR3 loop spans 15 amino acids.

The rearrangement joins TRBV4-1 to TRBJ2-2; 8 bases match TRBD1. The material sequenced was blood. The receptor was isolated from a man between 65 and 79 years old in good health. The CDR3 region has the DNA TGCGCCAGCAGCCAACCCCAGGGGGCCGCCGGGGAGCTGTTTTTT. This encodes CASSQPQGAAGELFF.